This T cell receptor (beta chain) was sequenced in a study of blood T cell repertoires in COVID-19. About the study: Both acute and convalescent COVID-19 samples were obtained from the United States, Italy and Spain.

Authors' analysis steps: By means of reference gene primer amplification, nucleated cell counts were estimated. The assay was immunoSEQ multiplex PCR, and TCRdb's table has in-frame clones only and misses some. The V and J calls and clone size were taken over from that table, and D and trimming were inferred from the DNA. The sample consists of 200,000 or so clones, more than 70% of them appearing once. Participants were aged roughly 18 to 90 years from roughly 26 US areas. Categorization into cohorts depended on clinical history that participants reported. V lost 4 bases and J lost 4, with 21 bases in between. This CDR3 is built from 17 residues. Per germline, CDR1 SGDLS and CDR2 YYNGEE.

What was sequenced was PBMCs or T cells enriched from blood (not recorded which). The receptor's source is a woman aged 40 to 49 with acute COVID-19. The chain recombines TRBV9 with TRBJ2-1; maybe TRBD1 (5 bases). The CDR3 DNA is TGTGCCAGCAGCTCAAGGCAGCAGGGTCACTTTTACAATGAGCAGTTCTTC. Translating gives CASSSRQQGHFYNEQFF.